This TCR beta chain was obtained from a study of blood T cell repertoires in COVID-19. Study as a whole: The cDNA or gDNA used as material had been derived from T cells, B-cell-depleted T cells, or PBMCs.

This clone was found once. This table comes from immunoSEQ multiplex PCR, and its TCRdb copy is limited to in-frame clones, with some not included. This repertoire shows over 65,000 clones, 80% to 90% found once; its top ten account for roughly 9.2%. J was trimmed by 2 bases and V by 8 bases; bases with no gene match: 12. This CDR3 region has 15 residues. Per the germline V gene, CDR1 is MNHNY and CDR2 is SVGAGI (reference sequence). This TCR was sampled from a human donor in a cohort sampled during active COVID-19. V and J are TRBV6-6 and TRBJ2-7; TRBD2 matches at 7 bases. The sample was peripheral blood. The CDR3 here is CASQRAAGETYEQYF. Here the CDR3 DNA reads TGTGCCAGCCAACGGGCCGCGGGAGAGACCTACGAGCAGTACTTC.